One T cell receptor beta chain is described in this entry. The sample originates from a study of OX40 agonist ivuxolimab in advanced cancers. Study background: Ivuxolimab, which patients received intravenously every 2 weeks, was dosed at 0.01 to 10 mg/kg.

Between the trimmed V and J ends, which lost 5 bases and 0 bases, there was a span of 7 bases. The CDR3 is 14 amino acids. Germline V lookup: CDR1 ENHRY, CDR2 SYGVKD. Data came from immunoSEQ multiplex PCR; TCRdb stores just in-frame clones and leaves some out. The data contain about 110,000 clones, approximately 90% of them seen just once; the ten biggest clones take up under 0.85%. The V and J genes are TRBV10-3 and TRBJ1-4, with D possibly TRBD1 on 5 matching bases. This material consisted of CD4+ or CD8+ T cells sorted from blood, taken in a trial of the OX40 agonist ivuxolimab. The receptor was isolated from an adult with an advanced solid tumor such as melanoma, head and neck, liver or kidney cancer. The CDR3 loop reads CAISQGATNEKLFF. CDR3 nucleotides: TGTGCCATCAGTCAGGGTGCAACTAATGAAAAACTGTTTTTT.